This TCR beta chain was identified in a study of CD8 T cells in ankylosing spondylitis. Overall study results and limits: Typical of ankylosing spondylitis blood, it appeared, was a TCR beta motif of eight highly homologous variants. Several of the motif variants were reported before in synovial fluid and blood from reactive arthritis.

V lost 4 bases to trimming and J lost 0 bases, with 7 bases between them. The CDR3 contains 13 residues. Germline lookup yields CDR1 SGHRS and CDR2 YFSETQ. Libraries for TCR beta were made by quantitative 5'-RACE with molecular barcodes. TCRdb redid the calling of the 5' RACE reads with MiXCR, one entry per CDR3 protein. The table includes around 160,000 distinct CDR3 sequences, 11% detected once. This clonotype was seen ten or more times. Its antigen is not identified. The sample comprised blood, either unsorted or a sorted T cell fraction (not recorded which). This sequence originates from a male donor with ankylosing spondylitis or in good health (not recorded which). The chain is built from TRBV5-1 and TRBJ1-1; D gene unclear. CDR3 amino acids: CASSIQVNTEAFF. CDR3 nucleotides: TGCGCCAGCAGCATCCAGGTGAACACTGAAGCTTTCTTT.